This T cell receptor (beta chain) was sequenced for a study of blood T cell repertoires in COVID-19. In the study overall: Donors in the United States, Italy and Spain gave samples during acute or convalescent COVID-19.

Participants' own reports of clinical history determined their cohort assignment. A COVID-19 case was met by exposed participants within 2 weeks before study entry. V lost 0 bases and J 4 bases, leaving 18 bases between the germline ends. Germline CDR1 is ENHRY and CDR2 is SYGVKD. This CDR3 is 17 amino acids long. Profiling relied on immunoSEQ multiplex PCR, and the TCRdb table lists in-frame clones only, not all of them. The top ten clones hold under 1.2% of a sample with around 340,000 clones, roughly 90% of them seen once. The TCR originated in a woman in her 30s who had been exposed to COVID-19. The chain has TRBV10-3 and TRBJ1-1; D might be TRBD1 (5 bases). The sequencing sample was made of PBMCs or T cells enriched from blood (not recorded which). The CDR3, as DNA: TGTGCCATCAGTGAGTCGCCCGGGGCCGTCGGGAGCACTGAAGCTTTCTTT. Residues: CAISESPGAVGSTEAFF.